The next 20 T cell receptor beta chains were all read from a single sample in a study of response to subunit inactivated influenza vaccine. TCRdb recomputed calls from the RT-PCR reads with MiXCR, one row per CDR3 protein. Of roughly 500,000 distinct CDR3 sequences detected, around 21% appear once; the ten largest clones hold about 3%. These same records also appear under a second study, on T cells expressing NK-cell markers. As that report states: Template switching by 5'RACE with UMIs generated the TCR beta cDNA.

The sequencing used CD4+ T cells sorted from PBMCs, collected about 13 days after vaccination. The source is a man aged 50 or older who received an inactivated influenza vaccine.

CDR3 DNA: TGTGCCAGCATCGACACAGGTATCTCCTACGAGCAGTACTTC. It codes for CASIDTGISYEQYF. This chain joins TRBV2 and TRBJ2-7; a weak D match, TRBD1 (5 bases). This CDR3 contains 14 residues. Germline-derived CDR1 and CDR2 are SNHLY and FYNNEI. Trimming took 7 bases from V and 0 from J, leaving 13 bases between them.

The rearrangement links TRBV24-1 to TRBJ2-3; 10 positions agree with TRBD1. Germline CDR1 reads KGHDR; CDR2 reads SFDVKD. V lost 4 bases, J lost 6 bases, and 9 bases stayed unmatched. The CDR3 consists of 16 residues. Here the CDR3 DNA reads TGTGCCACCAGTGACCCCGGGACAGGGGTCACGGATACGCAGTATTTT. The encoded protein is CATSDPGTGVTDTQYF.

The chain combines TRBV12-3 or TRBV12-4 with TRBJ2-2, with D perhaps matching TRBD1 (5 bases). Between the trimmed V and J ends, which lost 4 bases and 0 bases, there was a span of 12 bases. The length of the CDR3 is 16 residues. The CDR3 reads CASSYRSLANTGELFF. The CDR3 coding sequence is TGTGCCAGCAGTTACAGGAGCCTCGCGAACACCGGGGAGCTGTTTTTT.

The chain couples TRBV7-6 to TRBJ2-7; D call uncertain. Germline V CDR1 and CDR2: SGHVS, FNYEAQ. Between the trimmed V and J ends, which lost 4 bases and 6 bases, there was a span of 10 bases. CDR3 length equals 12 residues. DNA of the CDR3: TGTGCCAGCAGCTCCCCCTGGAGCGAGCAGTACTTC. Translated, it gives CASSSPWSEQYF.

The genes are TRBV6-5 and TRBJ2-3, with 10 bases fitting TRBD2. J gave up 4 bases and V 0 bases, and 4 bases lay outside the gene matches. The CDR3 consists of 16 residues. Germline V gene lookup returns CDR1 MNHEY and CDR2 SVGAGI. CDR3 coding DNA: TGTGCCAGCAGTTACTCCAGCGGGAGGGCCCCAGATACGCAGTATTTT. Its translation is CASSYSSGRAPDTQYF.

The chain joins TRBV14 to TRBJ2-1, with D possibly being TRBD2 (6 bases). Deletions cut 4 bases from V and 2 bases from J, with 12 bases between. Germline lookup yields CDR1 SGHDN and CDR2 FVKESK. The CDR3 runs to 15 residues. This CDR3 is CASSRLAETYNEQFF. The CDR3 bases are TGTGCCAGCAGCCGTTTAGCGGAGACCTACAATGAGCAGTTCTTC.

This sequence joins TRBV7-9 and TRBJ1-1, with D perhaps TRBD1 (6 bases). There are 15 residues in the CDR3. The V gene lost 3 bases and the J gene lost 5 bases, with 16 bases spanning the gap. Germline V gene data show CDR1 as SEHNR and CDR2 as FQNEAQ (reference sequence). The CDR3 loop reads CASSLKGDFNTEAFF. Written as DNA, the CDR3 is TGTGCCAGCAGCTTGAAGGGGGACTTTAATACTGAAGCTTTCTTT. Complete variable domain (other parts from reference TRBV7-9 and TRBJ1-1): DTGVSQNPRHKITKRGQNVTFRCDPISEHNRLYWYRQTLGQGPEFLTYFQNEAQLEKSRLLSDRFSAERPKGSFSTLEIQRTEQGDSAMYLCASSLKGDFNTEAFFGQGTRLTVV.

V and J are TRBV7-9 and TRBJ2-5; TRBD1 matches at 7 bases. The length of the CDR3 is 15 residues. The V gene end was trimmed by 6 bases and the J gene end by 1 base; junction bases not matched to a gene: 8. In germline, CDR1 is SEHNR, CDR2 FQNEAQ (reference sequence). The CDR3 coding sequence is TGTGCCAGCAGTCCAATTGGGACAGTCCAAGAGACCCAGTACTTC. It codes for CASSPIGTVQETQYF. Variable domain in full (rest from reference TRBV7-9 and TRBJ2-5): DTGVSQNPRHKITKRGQNVTFRCDPISEHNRLYWYRQTLGQGPEFLTYFQNEAQLEKSRLLSDRFSAERPKGSFSTLEIQRTEQGDSAMYLCASSPIGTVQETQYFGPGTRLLVL.

The rearrangement links TRBV28 to TRBJ2-7, with D possibly TRBD2 on 6 matching bases. This CDR3 contains 14 residues. V was cut by 4 bases and J by 2 bases, with 12 bases left in between. Per germline, CDR1 MDHEN and CDR2 SYDVKM. CDR3 sequence (DNA): TGTGCCAGCAGTTCGGGACTTCCCACCTACGAGCAGTACTTC. Its protein product is CASSSGLPTYEQYF. Complete variable domain (other parts from reference TRBV28 and TRBJ2-7): DVKVTQSSRYLVKRTGEKVFLECVQDMDHENMFWYRQDPGLGLRLIYFSYDVKMKEKGDIPEGYSVSREKKERFSLILESASTNQTSMYLCASSSGLPTYEQYFGPGTRLTVT.

The chain couples TRBV27 to TRBJ1-5, with TRBD1 matching 11 bases. This CDR3 contains 15 residues. After removal of 6 bases from V and 6 bases from J, the junction contained 7 bases not matched to a gene. CDR1 MNHEY and CDR2 SMNVEV come from the germline V gene (reference sequence). Here the CDR3 reads CASSPSDRGRQPQHF. The CDR3 region has the DNA TGTGCCAGCAGCCCCTCGGACAGGGGGCGTCAGCCCCAGCATTTT.

The chain couples TRBV29-1 to TRBJ2-7; D is undetermined. Trimming shortened V by 6 bases and J by 3 bases, and 21 bases separated the two germline ends. The CDR3 sequence is 15 residues long. Germline lookup yields CDR1 SQVTM and CDR2 ANQGSEA. The CDR3 reads CSVRRSDSYVYEQYF. CDR3 coding DNA: TGCAGCGTCCGTAGGTCCGACTCCTATGTCTACGAGCAGTACTTC.

This chain uses TRBV20-1 with TRBJ2-2, with a weak D call TRBD2 (6 bases). Trimming left V 6 bases short and J 3 bases short, with 17 bases between. In germline, CDR1 is DFQATT, CDR2 SNEGSKA (reference sequence). The CDR3 is 15 residues long. CDR3 DNA: TGCAGTGCCAGGCCTAGCGATACTTACACCGGGGAGCTGTTTTTT. Its protein product is CSARPSDTYTGELFF.

This sequence joins TRBV12-3 or TRBV12-4 and TRBJ2-1, with 8 positions matching TRBD2. V gave up 8 bases and J gave up 2 bases; unmatched junction bases: 8. The CDR3 is 15 amino acids. The CDR3 nucleotides are TGTGCCAGCGCAGGGTTGCGGGAGGCCTACAATGAGCAGTTCTTC. Translation: CASAGLREAYNEQFF.

The table lists this clonotype with many counts. This chain links TRBV12-3 or TRBV12-4 with TRBJ2-7, with D perhaps matching TRBD1 (5 bases). The CDR3 is 13 amino acids. Trimming cost V 3 bases and J 6 bases, with 12 bases left between them. Written as DNA, the CDR3 is TGTGCCAGCAGTTTTCCAGGGTTTGGCGAGCAGTACTTC. Translation gives CASSFPGFGEQYF.

V is TRBV9 and J is TRBJ2-3; TRBD2 agrees at 10 bases. V lost 2 bases to trimming and J lost 8 bases; unmatched junction nucleotides: 2. This CDR3 is built from 13 residues. From germline, CDR1 is SGDLS and CDR2 YYNGEE. Here the CDR3 DNA reads TGTGCCAGCAGCGTCGTAGCGGGGGGTACGCAGTATTTT. Amino acids: CASSVVAGGTQYF.

This clonotype has just a few counts. V and J are TRBV27 and TRBJ2-1; perhaps TRBD2 as D (6 bases). V dropped 5 bases and J dropped 4 bases, with 12 bases sitting between them. Germline CDR1 is MNHEY and CDR2 is SMNVEV (reference sequence). The CDR3 runs 14 residues. The CDR3 DNA is TGTGCCAGCAGTCGGGACTCAACATACAATGAGCAGTTCTTC. Encoded protein: CASSRDSTYNEQFF.

This clonotype was recorded a few times. The chain joins TRBV7-3 to TRBJ2-3, with 9 positions matching TRBD2. The V gene end was trimmed by 1 base and the J gene end by 3 bases; junction bases not matched to a gene: 5. This CDR3 is built from 16 residues. Germline CDR1 SGHTA, CDR2 FQGTGA. DNA for the CDR3: TGTGCCAGCAGCTTAATGGCCCTAGCGGGAACAGATACGCAGTATTTT. This sequence encodes CASSLMALAGTDTQYF.

This chain links TRBV5-1 with TRBJ1-1; no clear D. CDR1 SGHRS and CDR2 YFSETQ come from the germline V gene. V was shortened by 0 bases and J by 7 bases, with 7 bases between the two germline ends. This CDR3 has 12 amino acids. This chain's CDR3 is CASSLGASEAFF. The CDR3 DNA follows: TGCGCCAGCAGCTTGGGGGCGAGTGAAGCTTTCTTT.

This clonotype was counted a few times. The rearrangement joins TRBV25-1 to TRBJ2-7; D is perhaps TRBD2 (5 bases). Germline assignment: CDR1 MGHDK and CDR2 SYGVNS. This CDR3 has 16 amino acids. The V gene lost 1 base and the J gene lost 3 bases, with 16 bases spanning the gap. CDR3 region: CASSEFHLGGNYEQYF. The CDR3 region has the DNA TGTGCCAGCAGTGAATTCCACCTTGGAGGAAACTACGAGCAGTACTTC.

The chain has TRBV10-3 and TRBJ2-5; D might be TRBD1 (6 bases). V was shortened by 6 bases and J by 4 bases, with 12 bases between the two germline ends. Germline CDR1 and CDR2: ENHRY and SYGVKD. The CDR3 loop spans 13 amino acids. The chain's CDR3 is CAIRGQGGETQYF. The CDR3 DNA reads as TGTGCCATCAGGGGGCAAGGGGGAGAGACCCAGTACTTC.